This entry lists 13 T cell receptor beta chains sequenced from one sample in a study of a mutant IDH1 vaccine in newly diagnosed glioma. Assay used: immunoSEQ multiplex PCR; TCRdb lists only in-frame clones, some missing. The sample yields about 50,000 clones, about 79% seen once. The sample's time point: week 47, end of study. With topical imiquimod, each dose of the vaccine consisted of 300 ug of mutant IDH1 20-mer peptide. These receptors' antigens are unknown. The sequences come from PBMCs, collected from a glioma patient whose treatment included an IDH1 peptide vaccine. The receptors originated from a middle-aged man with glioma.

The CDR3 loop reads CASSLGAGTAYSNQPQHF. CDR3 nucleotide sequence: TGTGCCAGCAGCTTAGGGGCCGGGACAGCTTATAGCAATCAGCCCCAGCATTTT. The chain has TRBV7-9 and TRBJ1-5; 7 nucleotides match TRBD1. CDR1 and CDR2 from the germline V gene are SEHNR and FQNEAQ (reference sequence). V lost 1 base to trimming and J lost 0 bases; unmatched junction nucleotides: 9. CDR3 size: 18 residues.

This clone came up once. The chain has TRBV5-4 and TRBJ1-2; 9 bases are shared with TRBD1. The germline CDR1 and CDR2 sequences are SGHNT and YYREEE (reference sequence). Losses at the gene ends were 0 bases for V and 0 bases for J; bases not matched to a gene: 3. The CDR3 contains 16 residues. The CDR3 coding sequence is TGTGCCAGCAGCTTGGGAAGACAGGGGGCTAACTATGGCTACACCTTC. The encoded protein is CASSLGRQGANYGYTF.

This clone turned up a few times. The chain links TRBV7-9 to TRBJ2-7; D possibly corresponds to TRBD2 (6 bases). The CDR3 has 13 residues. Trimming removed 5 bases from V and 3 bases from J, with 11 bases in between. Looked up from germline, CDR1 is SEHNR and CDR2 is FQNEAQ (reference sequence). The CDR3 sequence: CASSPSGGYEQYF. In DNA, the CDR3 is TGTGCCAGCAGCCCCTCCGGGGGCTACGAGCAGTACTTC.

As to this clone: The sample holds other DNA sequences that translate to the same CDR3. This sequence joins TRBV29-1 and TRBJ2-7, with D perhaps TRBD1 or TRBD2 (5 bases each). Trimming left V 4 bases short and J 3 bases short, with 7 bases between. The CDR3 is 11 residues long. The germline gives CDR1 SQVTM, CDR2 ANQGSEA. In DNA form, the CDR3 reads TGCAGCGTTGGAGGGGACTACGAGCAGTACTTC. Residues: CSVGGDYEQYF.

V is TRBV15 and J is TRBJ1-6; no clear D gene. From germline, CDR1 is LNHNV and CDR2 YYDKDF (reference sequence). CDR3 length: 15 residues. V was cut by 1 base and J by 7 bases, with 11 bases left in between. The CDR3 sequence: CATSRGIRGNSPLHF. The CDR3 DNA follows: TGTGCCACCAGCAGAGGTATACGAGGGAATTCACCCCTCCACTTT.

The chain employs TRBV5-6 and TRBJ2-5, with 10 nucleotides matching TRBD1. This CDR3 has 17 residues. In germline, CDR1 is SGHDT, CDR2 YYEEEE. V lost 3 bases and J lost 1; bases outside the gene matches: 9. The CDR3 sequence: CASSWEERTGGQETQYF. The CDR3, as DNA: TGTGCCAGCAGCTGGGAGGAAAGGACAGGGGGCCAAGAGACCCAGTACTTC.

This chain links TRBV6-6 with TRBJ1-2; D may be TRBD1 (5 bases). Germline lookup yields CDR1 MNHNY and CDR2 SVGAGI (reference sequence). This CDR3 has 13 amino acids. Trimming stripped 6 bases from V and 4 bases from J, with 12 bases between. The CDR3 DNA follows: TGTGCCAGCAGGGAAGACAGACGCTATGGCTACACCTTC. Translation gives CASREDRRYGYTF.

The table lists this clone with a count of one. V and J are TRBV19 and TRBJ2-4, with TRBD2 as a possible D gene (6 bases). The ends were cut back, 2 bases at V and 0 bases at J, with 8 bases in the middle. Germline CDR1 is LNHDA and CDR2 is SQIVND (reference sequence). The CDR3 runs to 15 residues. For the CDR3, the DNA is TGTGCCAGTAGTATATCAGCGGGAGCCAAAAACATTCAGTACTTC. It is translated as CASSISAGAKNIQYF.

This clone turned up a few times. CDR3 loop: CASSIGYDTQYF. CDR3 bases: TGTGCCAGTAGTATAGGGTATGATACGCAGTATTTT. This chain uses TRBV19 with TRBJ2-3, with D uncertain. The CDR3 has 12 residues. Trimming removed 1 base from V and 6 bases from J, with 5 bases in between. CDR1 is LNHDA and CDR2 is SQIVND in the germline V gene (reference sequence).

V is TRBV7-3 and J is TRBJ1-2, with a tentative D call TRBD1 (5 bases). Germline CDR1 reads SGHTA; CDR2 reads FQGTGA. The ends were cut back, 6 bases at V and 10 bases at J, with 24 bases in the middle. The CDR3 spans 15 residues. The CDR3 DNA follows: TGTGCCAGCAGGCGAGATGGGACTCCAGGATCCCTCTACACCTTC. Translated: CASRRDGTPGSLYTF.

The V call is TRBV4-1, the J call TRBJ1-2; TRBD1 might be the D (6 bases). The CDR3 consists of 15 residues. CDR1 and CDR2 (germline): MGHRA, YSYEKL. The V gene lost 0 bases and the J gene lost 2 bases, with 10 bases spanning the gap. CDR3 region: CASSQDPGQNYGYTF. The CDR3 DNA reads as TGCGCCAGCAGCCAAGACCCCGGACAGAACTATGGCTACACCTTC.

The chain is built from TRBV30 and TRBJ2-5; 8 positions agree with TRBD2. Looked up from germline, CDR1 is GTSNPN and CDR2 is SVGIG (reference sequence). CDR3 length equals 17 residues. After removal of 4 bases from V and 7 bases from J, the junction contained 20 bases not matched to a gene. CDR3 sequence: CAWTARGGRGPPRTQYF. The DNA of the CDR3 is TGTGCCTGGACCGCCCGCGGGGGGCGGGGGCCACCTCGGACCCAGTACTTC.

The V call is TRBV18, the J call TRBJ2-1, with 11 bases matching TRBD1. Trimming at V came to 3 bases and at J to 7 bases, leaving 5 bases not matched to a gene. The CDR3 has 15 amino acids. The V gene's germline CDR1 is KGHSH and CDR2 LQKENI. CDR3 sequence (DNA): TGTGCCAGCTCACCCGCCGGGACAGGGGGGAATGAGCAGTTCTTC. This encodes CASSPAGTGGNEQFF.